This T cell receptor beta chain was found in a study of cytomegalovirus exposure and HLA in healthy donors. Study at large: Early release data held around 82 million unique TCRs from HLA-typed donors.

The study ran its PCR with 60 Vbeta and 13 Jbeta primers. Using immunoSEQ multiplex PCR, the repertoire was profiled, and TCRdb retains in-frame clones only, with some absent. The table includes some 150,000 clones, over 80% detected once. V was pared by 5 bases and J by 1 base, with 20 bases between. Germline lookup yields CDR1 LGHNA and CDR2 YNFKEQ. The CDR3 is 17 amino acids. Despite likely unrecorded immune exposures, the donors were nominally healthy at the time of sampling. The chain carries TRBV4-2 and TRBJ1-1; perhaps TRBD1 as D (5 bases). The sequenced sample was PBMCs. The TCR sequence derives from a woman in her forties or fifties in good health and CMV-seropositive. In nucleotides, the CDR3 is TGTGCCAGCAGCTCCCACTCGGGGGGGGGTGGGAACACTGAAGCTTTCTTT. Translation: CASSSHSGGGGNTEAFF.